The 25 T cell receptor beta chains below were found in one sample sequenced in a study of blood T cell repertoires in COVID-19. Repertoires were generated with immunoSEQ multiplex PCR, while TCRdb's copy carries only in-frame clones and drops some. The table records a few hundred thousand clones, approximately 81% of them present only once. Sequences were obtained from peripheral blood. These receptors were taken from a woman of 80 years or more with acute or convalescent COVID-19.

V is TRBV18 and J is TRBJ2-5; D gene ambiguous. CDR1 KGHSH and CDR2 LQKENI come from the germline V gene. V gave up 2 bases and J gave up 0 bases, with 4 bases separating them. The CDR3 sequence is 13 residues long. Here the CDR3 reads CASSPSNQETQYF. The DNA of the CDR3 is TGTGCCAGCTCACCAAGCAACCAAGAGACCCAGTACTTC.

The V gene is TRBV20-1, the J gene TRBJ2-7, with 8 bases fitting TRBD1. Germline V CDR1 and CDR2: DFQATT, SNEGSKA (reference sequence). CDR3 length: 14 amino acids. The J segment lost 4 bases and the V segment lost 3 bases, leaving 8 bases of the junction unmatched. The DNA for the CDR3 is TGCAGTGCTAGTCTCCCGACAGGGGAGTACGAGCAGTACTTC. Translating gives CSASLPTGEYEQYF.

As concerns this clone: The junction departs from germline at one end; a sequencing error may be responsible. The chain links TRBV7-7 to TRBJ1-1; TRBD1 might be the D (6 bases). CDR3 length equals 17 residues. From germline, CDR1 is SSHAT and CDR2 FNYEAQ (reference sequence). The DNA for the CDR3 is TGTGCTAGCAGCTTAGCGATTGGGACACCAATGAACACTGAAGCTTTCTTT. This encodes CASSLAIGTPMNTEAFF.

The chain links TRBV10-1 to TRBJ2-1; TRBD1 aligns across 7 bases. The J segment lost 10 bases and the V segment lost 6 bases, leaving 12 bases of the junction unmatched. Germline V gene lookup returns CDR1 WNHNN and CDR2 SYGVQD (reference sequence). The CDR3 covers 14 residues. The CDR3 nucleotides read TGCGCCAGCAGCGCCGGGACAGCCGAAGAGGAGCAGTTCTTC. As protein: CASSAGTAEEEQFF.

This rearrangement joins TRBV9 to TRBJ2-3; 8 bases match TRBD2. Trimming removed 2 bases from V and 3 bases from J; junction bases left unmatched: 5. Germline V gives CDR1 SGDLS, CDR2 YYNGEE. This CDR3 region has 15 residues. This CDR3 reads CASSVAGGATDTQYF. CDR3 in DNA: TGTGCCAGCAGCGTCGCGGGGGGAGCTACAGATACGCAGTATTTT.

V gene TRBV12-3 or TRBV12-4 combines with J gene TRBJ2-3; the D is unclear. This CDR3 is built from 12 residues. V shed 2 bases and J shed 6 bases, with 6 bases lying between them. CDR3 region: CASSLSGDTQYF. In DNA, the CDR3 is TGTGCCAGCAGTTTATCCGGGGATACGCAGTATTTT.

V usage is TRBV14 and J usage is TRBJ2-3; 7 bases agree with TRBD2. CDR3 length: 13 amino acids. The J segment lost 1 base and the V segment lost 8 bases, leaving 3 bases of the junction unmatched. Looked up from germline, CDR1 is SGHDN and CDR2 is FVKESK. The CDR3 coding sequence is TGTGCCAGCCGGGCGGGGGGCACAGATACGCAGTATTTT. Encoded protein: CASRAGGTDTQYF.

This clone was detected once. CDR3 region: CSATGENYGYTF. The CDR3 DNA follows: TGCAGCGCGACAGGGGAAAACTATGGCTACACCTTC. This chain connects TRBV29-1 to TRBJ1-2, with TRBD1 identical over 8 bases. Germline CDR1 SQVTM, CDR2 ANQGSEA. V dropped 7 bases and J dropped 2; count of bases not matched to a gene: 3. The CDR3 runs to 12 residues.

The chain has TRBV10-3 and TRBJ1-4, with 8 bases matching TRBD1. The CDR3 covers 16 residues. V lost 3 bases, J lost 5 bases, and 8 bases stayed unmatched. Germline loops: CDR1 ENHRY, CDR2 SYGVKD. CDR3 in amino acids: CAISDPGQGGNEKLFF. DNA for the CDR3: TGTGCCATCAGTGACCCCGGACAGGGTGGAAATGAAAAACTGTTTTTT.

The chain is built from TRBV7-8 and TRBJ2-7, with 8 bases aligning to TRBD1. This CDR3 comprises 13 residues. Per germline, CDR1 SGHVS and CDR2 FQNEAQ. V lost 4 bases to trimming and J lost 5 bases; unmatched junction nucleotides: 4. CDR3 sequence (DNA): TGTGCCAGCAGCTGGCAACAGGGGGACGAGCAGTACTTC. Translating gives CASSWQQGDEQYF.

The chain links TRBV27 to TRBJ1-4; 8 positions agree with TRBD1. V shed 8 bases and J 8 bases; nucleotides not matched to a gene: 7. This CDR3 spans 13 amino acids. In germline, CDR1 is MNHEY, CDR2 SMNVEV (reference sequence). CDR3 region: CASLDRVQEKLFF. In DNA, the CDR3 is TGTGCCAGCCTGGACAGGGTACAAGAAAAACTGTTTTTT.

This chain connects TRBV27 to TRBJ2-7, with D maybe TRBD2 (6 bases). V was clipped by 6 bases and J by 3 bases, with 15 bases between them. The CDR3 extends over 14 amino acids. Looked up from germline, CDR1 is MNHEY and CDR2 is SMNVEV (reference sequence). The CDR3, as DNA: TGTGCCAGCAGCTTCCTTTGGGGGGACTACGAGCAGTACTTC. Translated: CASSFLWGDYEQYF.

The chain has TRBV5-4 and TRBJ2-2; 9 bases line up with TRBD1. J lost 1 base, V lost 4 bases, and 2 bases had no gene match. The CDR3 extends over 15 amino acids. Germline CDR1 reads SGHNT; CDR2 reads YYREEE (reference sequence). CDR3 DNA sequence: TGTGCCAGCAGCCAGGGACAGGGGAACACCGGGGAGCTGTTTTTT. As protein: CASSQGQGNTGELFF.

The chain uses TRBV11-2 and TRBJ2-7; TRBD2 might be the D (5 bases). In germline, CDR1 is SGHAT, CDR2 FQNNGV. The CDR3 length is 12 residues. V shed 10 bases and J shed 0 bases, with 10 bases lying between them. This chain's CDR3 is CATRGPSYEQYF. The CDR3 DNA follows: TGTGCCACCCGCGGGCCCTCCTACGAGCAGTACTTC.

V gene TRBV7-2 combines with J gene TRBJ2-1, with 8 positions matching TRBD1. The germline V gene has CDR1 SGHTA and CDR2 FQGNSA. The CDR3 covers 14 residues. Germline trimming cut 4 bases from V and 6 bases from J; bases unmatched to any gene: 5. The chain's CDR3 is CASSSTGTGNEQFF. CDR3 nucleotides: TGTGCCAGCAGCTCAACCGGGACAGGCAATGAGCAGTTCTTC. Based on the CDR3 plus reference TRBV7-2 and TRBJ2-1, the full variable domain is GAGVSQSPSNKVTEKGKDVELRCDPISGHTALYWYRQSLGQGLEFLIYFQGNSAPDKSGLPSDRFSAERTGGSVSTLTIQRTQQEDSAVYLCASSSTGTGNEQFFGPGTRLTVL.

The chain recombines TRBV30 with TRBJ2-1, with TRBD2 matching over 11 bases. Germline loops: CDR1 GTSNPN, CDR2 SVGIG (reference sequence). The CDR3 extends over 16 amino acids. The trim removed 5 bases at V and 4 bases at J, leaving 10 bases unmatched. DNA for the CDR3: TGTGCCTGGGGCGCGTTTAGCGGGGGGGTTTACAATGAGCAGTTCTTC. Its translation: CAWGAFSGGVYNEQFF.

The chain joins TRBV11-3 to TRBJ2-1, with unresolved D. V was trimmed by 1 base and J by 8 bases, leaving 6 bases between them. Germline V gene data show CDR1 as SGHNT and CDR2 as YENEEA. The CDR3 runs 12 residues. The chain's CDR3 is CASSLGGDEQFF. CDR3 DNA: TGTGCCAGCAGCTTAGGTGGAGATGAGCAGTTCTTC.

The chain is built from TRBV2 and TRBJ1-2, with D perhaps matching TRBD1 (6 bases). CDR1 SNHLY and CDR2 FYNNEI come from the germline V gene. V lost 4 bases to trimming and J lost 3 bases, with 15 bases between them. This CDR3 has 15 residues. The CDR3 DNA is TGTGCCAGCAGTGCTAGCGGACAGCCCCACTATGGCTACACCTTC. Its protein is CASSASGQPHYGYTF. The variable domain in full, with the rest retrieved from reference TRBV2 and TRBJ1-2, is EPEVTQTPSHQVTQMGQEVILRCVPISNHLYFYWYRQILGQKVEFLVSFYNNEISEKSEIFDDQFSVERPDGSNFTLKIRSTKLEDSAMYFCASSASGQPHYGYTFGSGTRLTVV.

The CDR3 coding sequence is TGTGCCAGCAACAATTGGCCCTTTCCTCCCTACGAGCAGTACTTC. Its protein product is CASNNWPFPPYEQYF. The rearrangement links TRBV21-1 to TRBJ2-7; the table's D call, TRBD1, was not checked against the DNA. TRBV21-1 has pseudogene status. This CDR3 region has 15 residues.

The CDR3 is CASSPLRGALQLAKNIQYF. DNA of the CDR3: TGTGCCAGCAGCCCACTGCGGGGGGCCCTTCAACTAGCCAAAAACATTCAGTACTTC. The gene calls are TRBV7-9 and TRBJ2-4, with TRBD2 identical over 8 bases. Germline V gives CDR1 SEHNR, CDR2 FQNEAQ (reference sequence). This CDR3 has 19 amino acids. Trimming cost V 5 bases and J 0 bases; bases outside gene matches: 15.

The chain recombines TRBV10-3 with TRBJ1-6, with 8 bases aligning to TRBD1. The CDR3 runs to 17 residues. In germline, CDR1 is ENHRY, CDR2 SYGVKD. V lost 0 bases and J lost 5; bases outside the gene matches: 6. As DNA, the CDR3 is TGTGCCATCAGTGAGTCCGGCAGGGGGCAAGATAATTCACCCCTCCACTTT. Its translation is CAISESGRGQDNSPLHF.

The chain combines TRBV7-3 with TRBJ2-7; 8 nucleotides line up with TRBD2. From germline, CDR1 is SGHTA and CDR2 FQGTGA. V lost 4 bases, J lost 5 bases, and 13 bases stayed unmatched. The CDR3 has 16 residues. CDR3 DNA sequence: TGTGCCAGCAGCTCCACGGGAGGGGGAGGTCGAGACGAGCAGTACTTC. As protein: CASSSTGGGGRDEQYF.

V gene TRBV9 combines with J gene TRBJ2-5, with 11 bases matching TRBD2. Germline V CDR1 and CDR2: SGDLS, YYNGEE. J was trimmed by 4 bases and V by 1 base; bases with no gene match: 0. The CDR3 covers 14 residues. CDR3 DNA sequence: TGTGCCAGCAGCGTACTAGCGGGAGGAGAGACCCAGTACTTC. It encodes CASSVLAGGETQYF.

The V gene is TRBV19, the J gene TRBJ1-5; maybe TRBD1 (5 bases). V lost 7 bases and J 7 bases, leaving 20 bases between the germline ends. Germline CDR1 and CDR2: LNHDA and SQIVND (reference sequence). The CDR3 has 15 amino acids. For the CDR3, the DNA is TGTGCCAGTACCCTGGATGGGGGGACGAGGCAGCCCCAGCATTTT. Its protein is CASTLDGGTRQPQHF.

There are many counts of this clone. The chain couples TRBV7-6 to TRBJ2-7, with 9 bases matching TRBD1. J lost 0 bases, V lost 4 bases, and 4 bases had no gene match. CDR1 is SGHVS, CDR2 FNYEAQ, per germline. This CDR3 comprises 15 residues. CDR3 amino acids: CASSSLQGASYEQYF. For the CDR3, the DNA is TGTGCCAGCAGCTCCTTACAGGGGGCCTCCTACGAGCAGTACTTC.